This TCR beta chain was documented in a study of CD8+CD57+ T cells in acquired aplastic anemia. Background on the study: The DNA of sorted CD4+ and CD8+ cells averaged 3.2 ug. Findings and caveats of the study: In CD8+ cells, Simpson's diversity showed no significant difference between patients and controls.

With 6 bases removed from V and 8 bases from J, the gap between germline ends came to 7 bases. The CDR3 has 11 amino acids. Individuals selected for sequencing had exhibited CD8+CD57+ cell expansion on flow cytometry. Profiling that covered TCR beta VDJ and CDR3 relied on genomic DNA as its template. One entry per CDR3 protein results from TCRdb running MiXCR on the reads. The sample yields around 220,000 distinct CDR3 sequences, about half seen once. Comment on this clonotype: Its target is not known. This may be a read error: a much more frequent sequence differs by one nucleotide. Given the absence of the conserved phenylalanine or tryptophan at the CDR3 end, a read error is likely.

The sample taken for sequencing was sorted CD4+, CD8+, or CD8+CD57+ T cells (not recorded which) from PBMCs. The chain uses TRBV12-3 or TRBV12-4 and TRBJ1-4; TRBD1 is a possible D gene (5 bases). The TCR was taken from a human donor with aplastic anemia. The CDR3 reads CASRRTEKLFV. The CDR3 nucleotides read TGTGCCAGCAGACGGACAGAAAAACTGTTTGTT.